Sequencing of this TCR beta chain was carried out in a study of blood T cell repertoires in COVID-19. About the research overall: Sites across the United States, Italy and Spain contributed samples from acute and convalescent COVID-19.

The CDR3 is 14 amino acids. Trimming cost V 6 bases and J 4 bases; bases outside gene matches: 9. CDR1 SNHLY and CDR2 FYNNEI come from the germline V gene. TCRdb's copy holds only in-frame clones and misses some; the assay was immunoSEQ multiplex PCR. Here the sample spans about 180,000 clones, approximately 84% being singletons. Sequenced: peripheral blood. This receptor was obtained from a man aged 18 to 30 with active or convalescent COVID-19. The V gene is TRBV2, the J gene TRBJ2-7; TRBD2 matches at 7 bases. DNA of the CDR3: TGTGCCAGCAGAAGGAGTGGACTAGAGTACGAGCAGTACTTC. Its translation: CASRRSGLEYEQYF.